These 26 T cell receptor beta chains came from one sample sequenced in a study of blood T cell repertoires in COVID-19 (dated by TCRdb to the early 2020s). The method was the immunoSEQ multiplex PCR assay. TCRdb retrieved this table from immuneACCESS and kept in-frame rearrangements only. Not all clones are present; in checked studies, unresolved V genes account for under half, and no reason is known for the remainder. The sample table lists under 85,000 clones, approximately 90% of them with a count of one. The ten largest clones represent roughly 12% of the sample. The specimen sequenced was peripheral blood. All receptors come from a man in his 70s with active or convalescent COVID-19.

The rearrangement joins TRBV5-8 to TRBJ1-1; no firm D call. CDR1 SGHTS and CDR2 YDEGEE come from the germline V gene. This CDR3 contains 15 residues. Trimming removed 4 bases from V and 3 bases from J, with 16 bases in between. In DNA form, the CDR3 reads TGTGCCAGCAGCGATTTTGGCTCACGGGACACTGAAGCTTTCTTT. Translating it yields CASSDFGSRDTEAFF. The entire variable domain, with the rest obtained from reference TRBV5-8 and TRBJ1-1, is as follows: EAGVTQSPTHLIKTRGQQATLRCSPISGHTSVYWYQQALGLGLQFLLWYDEGEERNRGNFPPRFSGRQFPNYSSELNVNALELEDSALYLCASSDFGSRDTEAFFGQGTRLTVV.

This clone was picked up a small number of times. This sequence joins TRBV4-3 and TRBJ1-6, with D possibly being TRBD1 (5 bases). The germline V gene has CDR1 LGHNA and CDR2 YSLEER. Trimming took 0 bases from V and 5 from J, leaving 14 bases between them. CDR3 length equals 17 residues. The CDR3 DNA follows: TGCGCCAGCAGCCAAGATCGGGGGGATGGTCATAATTCACCCCTCCACTTT. Amino acid sequence: CASSQDRGDGHNSPLHF.

The rearrangement links TRBV7-8 to TRBJ2-7; D remains ambiguous. This CDR3 spans 12 amino acids. Trimming stripped 5 bases from V and 4 bases from J, with 9 bases between. Looked up from germline, CDR1 is SGHVS and CDR2 is FQNEAQ. CDR3 nucleotide sequence: TGTGCCAGCAGCCTCACGCGGTACGAGCAGTACTTC. The encoded protein is CASSLTRYEQYF.

The chain recombines TRBV6-5 with TRBJ1-1; possible D gene TRBD1, 6 bases. V dropped 6 bases and J dropped 4 bases, with 12 bases sitting between them. Germline CDR1 and CDR2: MNHEY and SVGAGI. CDR3 length: 13 amino acids. CDR3 sequence: CASRLGQSTEAFF. The CDR3 nucleotides read TGTGCCAGCAGACTTGGACAGAGCACTGAAGCTTTCTTT.

In its sample, this clone was seen once. This chain joins TRBV18 and TRBJ2-7, with 11 bases that match TRBD1. Germline assignment: CDR1 KGHSH and CDR2 LQKENI. The CDR3 runs to 12 residues. V gave up 3 bases and J gave up 9 bases; unmatched junction bases: 1. In DNA form, the CDR3 reads TGTGCCAGCTCACCCGGGACAGGGGGGCAGTACTTC. This encodes CASSPGTGGQYF.

The V and J genes are TRBV7-9 and TRBJ1-3; TRBD1 is a possible D gene (5 bases). Germline-derived CDR1 and CDR2 are SEHNR and FQNEAQ (reference sequence). V lost 2 bases to trimming and J lost 3 bases, with 17 bases between them. The CDR3 loop spans 17 amino acids. As DNA, the CDR3 is TGTGCCAGCAGCTTAACGACAGATTTAGTATTTGGAAACACCATATATTTT. Translation gives CASSLTTDLVFGNTIYF.

V usage is TRBV24-1 and J usage is TRBJ2-3; maybe TRBD2 (5 bases). CDR3 length: 14 amino acids. V lost 5 bases, J lost 0 bases, and 8 bases lay in between. Germline values: CDR1 KGHDR, CDR2 SFDVKD. The CDR3 sequence: CATSASGSTDTQYF. Written as DNA, the CDR3 is TGTGCCACCAGTGCTTCGGGGAGCACAGATACGCAGTATTTT.

The rearrangement joins TRBV19 to TRBJ2-6; 11 bases fit TRBD1. The CDR3 spans 17 residues. The V and J ends lost 4 bases and 2 bases, in that order; junction bases with no gene match: 4. The germline V gene encodes CDR1 LNHDA and CDR2 SQIVND (reference sequence). CDR3 nucleotides: TGTGCCAGTAGTACCATGGACAGGGGGCCTGGGGCCAACGTCCTGACTTTC. Translated, it gives CASSTMDRGPGANVLTF.

Written as DNA, the CDR3 is TGTGCCAGCAGCTTTTTTCGGGGGGCCAACGTCCTGACTTTC. This translates into CASSFFRGANVLTF. The rearrangement uses TRBV7-3 and TRBJ2-6; the D is unclear. Trimming removed 3 bases from V and 4 bases from J, with 7 bases in between. The length of the CDR3 is 14 residues. Per germline, CDR1 SGHTA and CDR2 FQGTGA.

The chain joins TRBV6-5 to TRBJ2-7; D is perhaps TRBD1 (7 bases). The CDR3 spans 14 residues. Germline V CDR1 and CDR2: MNHEY, SVGAGI. Deletions cut 6 bases from V and 7 bases from J, with 19 bases between. The CDR3 loop is CASSRDRARGEQYF. CDR3 bases: TGTGCCAGCAGCCGCGACAGGGCCCGGGGGGAGCAGTACTTC.

The chain has TRBV19 and TRBJ2-1, with 10 bases matching TRBD2. Germline CDR1 LNHDA, CDR2 SQIVND (reference sequence). V lost 3 bases and J lost 4; bases outside the gene matches: 6. The CDR3 spans 16 residues. The CDR3 DNA sequence: TGTGCCAGTAGTATCCTAGCGGGGGCAGAGTACAATGAGCAGTTCTTC. Protein: CASSILAGAEYNEQFF. The full variable domain, its missing parts supplied by reference TRBV19 and TRBJ2-1, is DGGITQSPKYLFRKEGQNVTLSCEQNLNHDAMYWYRQDPGQGLRLIYYSQIVNDFQKGDIAEGYSVSREKKESFPLTVTSAQKNPTAFYLCASSILAGAEYNEQFFGPGTRLTVL.

The chain employs TRBV20-1 and TRBJ2-5, with D perhaps TRBD2 (5 bases). V was clipped by 3 bases and J by 2 bases, with 10 bases between them. The CDR3 is made up of 13 amino acids. Germline CDR1 is DFQATT and CDR2 is SNEGSKA (reference sequence). This CDR3 is CSASRTVQETQYF. The CDR3, as DNA: TGCAGTGCTAGTAGGACTGTTCAAGAGACCCAGTACTTC.

The chain is built from TRBV24-1 and TRBJ1-5; TRBD1 matches at 8 bases. After removal of 5 bases from V and 5 bases from J, the junction contained 4 bases not matched to a gene. Germline V gene data show CDR1 as KGHDR and CDR2 as SFDVKD. The CDR3 runs to 14 residues. The CDR3 sequence is CATSGQGAYQPQHF. The CDR3 nucleotides read TGTGCCACCAGTGGGCAGGGGGCCTATCAGCCCCAGCATTTT.

In this sample, this clone turned up a few times. This sequence joins TRBV5-4 and TRBJ2-7; 10 bases line up with TRBD1. The CDR3 sequence is 14 residues long. After removal of 3 bases from V and 5 bases from J, the junction contained 5 bases not matched to a gene. Germline CDR1 SGHNT, CDR2 YYREEE (reference sequence). CDR3 coding DNA: TGTGCCAGCAGCTCCGACAGGGGGCGGGACGAGCAGTACTTC. Translated, it gives CASSSDRGRDEQYF.

CDR3 in DNA: TGCGCCAGCAGCCTCAACCGCGGGGTTAACTATGGCTACACCTTC. Amino acid sequence: CASSLNRGVNYGYTF. The chain is built from TRBV4-3 and TRBJ1-2; the D is unclear. Trimming left V 4 bases short and J 1 base short, with 13 bases between. The germline CDR1 and CDR2 sequences are LGHNA and YSLEER. This CDR3 contains 15 residues.

The chain couples TRBV7-8 to TRBJ2-2; 10 nucleotides align to TRBD1. V shed 5 bases and J 6 bases; nucleotides not matched to a gene: 6. Germline CDR1 reads SGHVS; CDR2 reads FQNEAQ. The CDR3 loop spans 15 amino acids. This CDR3 is CASSPDRGPAGELFF. The CDR3, as DNA: TGTGCCAGCAGCCCCGACAGGGGGCCCGCCGGGGAGCTGTTTTTT.

This clone was picked up one time. V gene TRBV2 combines with J gene TRBJ2-7, with 8 nucleotides matching TRBD1. The CDR3 sequence is 14 residues long. V lost 7 bases and J lost 0; bases outside the gene matches: 5. Germline V gene lookup returns CDR1 SNHLY and CDR2 FYNNEI. CDR3 bases: TGTGCCAGCAACCCGACAGGGGCCTCCTACGAGCAGTACTTC. As protein: CASNPTGASYEQYF.

A few counts support this clone. CDR3: CASSPGTYEQYF. CDR3 nucleotides: TGTGCCAGCTCACCGGGCACCTACGAGCAGTACTTC. The rearrangement joins TRBV18 to TRBJ2-7; D uncertain. V shed 3 bases and J shed 2 bases, with 5 bases lying between them. Germline assignment: CDR1 KGHSH and CDR2 LQKENI. This CDR3 has 12 amino acids.

The rearrangement uses TRBV5-4 and TRBJ2-7, with TRBD2 matching 8 bases. From germline, CDR1 is SGHNT and CDR2 YYREEE (reference sequence). The V segment lost 0 bases and the J segment 7 bases; nucleotides outside the gene matches: 6. CDR3 size: 14 residues. For the CDR3, the DNA is TGTGCCAGCAGCTTGGATAGCGGGGACACGGAGCAGTACTTC. Translating gives CASSLDSGDTEQYF.

This clone turned up a few times. The chain recombines TRBV11-3 with TRBJ1-1, with TRBD1 matching over 12 bases. V was clipped by 5 bases and J by 8 bases; unmatched bases: 3. Germline V gene data show CDR1 as SGHNT and CDR2 as YENEEA. This CDR3 is built from 13 residues. The CDR3 sequence: CASSPGTGGEAFF. CDR3 coding DNA: TGTGCCAGCAGCCCTGGGACAGGGGGCGAAGCTTTCTTT.

The rearrangement joins TRBV7-2 to TRBJ1-6; TRBD1 matches 10 bases. CDR3 length: 16 residues. V dropped 5 bases and J dropped 7; count of bases not matched to a gene: 8. Germline-derived CDR1 and CDR2 are SGHTA and FQGNSA. The CDR3: CASSPRDRGLNSPLHF. The CDR3, as DNA: TGTGCCAGCAGCCCTCGGGACAGGGGATTAAATTCACCCCTCCACTTT.

J is TRBJ1-5 and V is TRBV7-9; 7 nucleotides align to TRBD1. Germline loops: CDR1 SEHNR, CDR2 FQNEAQ (reference sequence). J lost 5 bases, V lost 1 base, and 8 bases had no gene match. The CDR3 extends over 16 amino acids. Written as DNA, the CDR3 is TGTGCCAGCAGCTTAGTCACAGGGGCAAAAGATCAGCCCCAGCATTTT. Protein: CASSLVTGAKDQPQHF.

This clone was seen only a few times. This chain uses TRBV25-1 with TRBJ1-2; 10 bases line up with TRBD1. Germline CDR1 reads MGHDK; CDR2 reads SYGVNS. The CDR3 consists of 14 residues. V shed 6 bases, J shed 3 bases, and the junction held 4 bases outside the gene matches. The CDR3 sequence: CASRDRGRHYGYTF. CDR3 sequence (DNA): TGTGCCAGCAGAGACAGGGGGCGGCACTATGGCTACACCTTC.

The chain is built from TRBV9 and TRBJ2-2, with 7 positions matching TRBD1. CDR1 is SGDLS, CDR2 YYNGEE, per germline. The CDR3 runs 16 residues. The J segment lost 1 base and the V segment lost 5 bases, leaving 8 bases of the junction unmatched. The CDR3: CASRLSGTENTGELFF. CDR3 nucleotide sequence: TGTGCCAGCAGGTTATCCGGGACAGAGAACACCGGGGAGCTGTTTTTT. Full variable domain (outside the CDR3, taken from reference TRBV9 and TRBJ2-2): DSGVTQTPKHLITATGQRVTLRCSPRSGDLSVYWYQQSLDQGLQFLIQYYNGEERAKGNILERFSAQQFPDLHSELNLSSLELGDSALYFCASRLSGTENTGELFFGEGSRLTVL.

This clone came up a few times. The V call is TRBV7-2, the J call TRBJ2-4; unclear D gene. The germline gives CDR1 SGHTA, CDR2 FQGNSA. Trimming stripped 5 bases from V and 1 base from J, with 9 bases between. The CDR3 consists of 14 residues. The CDR3 sequence: CASSRGEAKNIQYF. CDR3 coding DNA: TGTGCCAGCAGCCGCGGAGAGGCCAAAAACATTCAGTACTTC.

The chain carries TRBV24-1 and TRBJ1-5; 9 bases are shared with TRBD1. In germline, CDR1 is KGHDR, CDR2 SFDVKD. This CDR3 has 14 amino acids. J was trimmed by 7 bases and V by 7 bases; bases with no gene match: 7. The CDR3, as DNA: TGTGCCACCAGCTCCGGGACAGGGACGCAGCCCCAGCATTTT. Translated, it gives CATSSGTGTQPQHF.